This record covers a single T cell receptor (beta chain). The antigen remains unidentified. The record originates from a study of CXCR3-negative and CXCR3-positive naive CD8 T cells. The germline V gene encodes CDR1 MDHEN and CDR2 SYDVKM. The CDR3 loop spans 14 amino acids. The TRB cDNA libraries were prepared by 5' RACE with UMI labels. TCRdb re-called the 5' RACE reads and shows each CDR3 protein once, DNA omitted. Here the sample table reports nearly 110,000 distinct CDR3 sequences. Study-wide results and caveats: TRB CDR3 properties were used to infer TCR strength, and surface CD5 was comparable between naive subsets. Hydrophobicity was higher for TRB CDR3s found in CXCR3-positive naive cells than in CXCR3-negative naive cells.

The chain joins TRBV28 to TRBJ2-7; TCRdb outputs TRBD1, but without DNA this stays unchecked. The TCR was taken from a human donor in good health. Some clones in this sample may be carry-over from other donors' samples. Sequencing used naive CXCR3+ CD8+ T cells from blood. Indicated subset: CD45RO-CCR7+CD27+CD95- naive CD8+ T cells expressing CXCR3 (TNR3+). CDR3 sequence reads: CASSFRDSFYEQYF.